Shown below are 31 T cell receptor beta chains from a single sample sequenced in a study of blood T cell repertoires in COVID-19. Data came from immunoSEQ multiplex PCR; TCRdb stores just in-frame clones and leaves some out. The profile covers just under 90,000 clones, with approximately 90% appearing a single time and 0.35% to 0.5% taken by the ten largest. The sample was peripheral blood. The receptors stem from a man aged 60 to 75 with acute or convalescent COVID-19.

The chain joins TRBV27 to TRBJ2-5; TRBD2 matches 14 bases. Germline trimming cut 5 bases from V and 4 bases from J; bases unmatched to any gene: 6. The CDR3 consists of 16 residues. Germline values: CDR1 MNHEY, CDR2 SMNVEV (reference sequence). The CDR3 DNA is TGTGCCAGCAGTACGACTAGCGGGAGGGCGGGAGAGACCCAGTACTTC. Its translation: CASSTTSGRAGETQYF.

The CDR3, as DNA: TGTGCCACCACCCACAGCCGGGGGGGGGACAATGAGCAGTTCTTC. Amino acids: CATTHSRGGDNEQFF. The chain has TRBV15 and TRBJ2-1; 8 positions match TRBD2. V lost 7 bases, J lost 5 bases, and 10 bases stayed unmatched. Germline V gives CDR1 LNHNV, CDR2 YYDKDF (reference sequence). The CDR3 length is 15 residues.

The J gene is TRBJ2-1, the V gene TRBV12-5; TRBD1 agrees at 8 bases. V shed 2 bases, J shed 10 bases, and the junction held 7 bases outside the gene matches. In germline, CDR1 is LGHNT, CDR2 FRNRAP. This CDR3 has 14 residues. The CDR3: CASGLYLGQAEQFF. CDR3 coding DNA: TGTGCTAGTGGTTTGTACCTGGGACAGGCGGAGCAGTTCTTC.

The chain couples TRBV6-4 to TRBJ1-5; D perhaps matches TRBD1 (6 bases). This CDR3 has 15 amino acids. Germline loops: CDR1 MRHNA, CDR2 SNTAGT. The V end lost 8 bases, the J end lost 4 bases, and 18 bases lay between the germline ends. For the CDR3, the DNA is TGTGCCAGCCCATGCCCAGGGGTAGTAAATCAGCCCCAGCATTTT. Translation: CASPCPGVVNQPQHF.

The rearrangement uses TRBV24-1 and TRBJ2-3, with 8 bases matching TRBD2. This CDR3 spans 15 amino acids. Looked up from germline, CDR1 is KGHDR and CDR2 is SFDVKD. The V segment lost 8 bases and the J segment 2 bases; nucleotides outside the gene matches: 8. The CDR3 sequence: CATNAAGALTDTQYF. CDR3 in DNA: TGTGCCACCAATGCAGCGGGGGCCCTCACAGATACGCAGTATTTT.

The chain employs TRBV7-2 and TRBJ2-7; TRBD1 matches at 8 bases. Germline loops: CDR1 SGHTA, CDR2 FQGNSA. The CDR3 extends over 15 amino acids. The V gene end was trimmed by 5 bases and the J gene end by 1 base; junction bases not matched to a gene: 7. CDR3 in DNA: TGTGCCAGCAGCATCACAGGGGGTATATCCTACGAGCAGTACTTC. Its protein product is CASSITGGISYEQYF. Complete variable domain (other parts from reference TRBV7-2 and TRBJ2-7): GAGVSQSPSNKVTEKGKDVELRCDPISGHTALYWYRQSLGQGLEFLIYFQGNSAPDKSGLPSDRFSAERTGGSVSTLTIQRTQQEDSAVYLCASSITGGISYEQYFGPGTRLTVT.

The chain links TRBV19 to TRBJ2-1, with TRBD2 matching over 14 bases. The CDR3 has 16 amino acids. CDR1 LNHDA and CDR2 SQIVND come from the germline V gene (reference sequence). The ends lost 1 base at V and 10 bases at J; junction bases unmatched: 6. CDR3 in amino acids: CASSIGGTSGRREQFF. The CDR3 DNA reads as TGTGCCAGTAGTATAGGTGGGACTAGCGGGAGAAGGGAGCAGTTCTTC.

This sequence joins TRBV29-1 and TRBJ1-1, with 8 bases lining up with TRBD1. The germline gives CDR1 SQVTM, CDR2 ANQGSEA. The CDR3 runs to 14 residues. The V segment lost 5 bases and the J segment 0 bases; nucleotides outside the gene matches: 5. CDR3: CSVLRGLLNTEAFF. CDR3 DNA sequence: TGCAGCGTTCTCAGGGGGCTTCTGAACACTGAAGCTTTCTTT.

The chain's CDR3 is CATSTGPQPQHF. The CDR3 coding sequence is TGTGCCACCTCTACAGGGCCTCAGCCCCAGCATTTT. The genes are TRBV28 and TRBJ1-5; D possibly corresponds to TRBD1 (6 bases). In germline, CDR1 is MDHEN, CDR2 SYDVKM. The length of the CDR3 is 12 residues. V gave up 10 bases and J gave up 6 bases, with 13 bases separating them. The variable domain in full, completed from reference TRBV28 and TRBJ1-5, reads DVKVTQSSRYLVKRTGEKVFLECVQDMDHENMFWYRQDPGLGLRLIYFSYDVKMKEKGDIPEGYSVSREKKERFSLILESASTNQTSMYLCATSTGPQPQHFGDGTRLSIL.

V and J are TRBV9 and TRBJ2-3; D possibly corresponds to TRBD1 (5 bases). The CDR3 totals 16 residues. Germline V gene sequence: CDR1 SGDLS, CDR2 YYNGEE. The V end was cut by 3 bases, the J end by 1 base, with 15 bases between. The CDR3 DNA reads as TGTGCCAGCAGCGAGGGGAAGGCAACCCGCACAGATACGCAGTATTTT. This codes for CASSEGKATRTDTQYF.

The J gene is TRBJ2-1, the V gene TRBV5-1, with 10 bases matching TRBD2. V was clipped by 0 bases and J by 7 bases; unmatched bases: 7. The CDR3 extends over 16 amino acids. Germline V gives CDR1 SGHRS, CDR2 YFSETQ. The CDR3 loop reads CASSLGPSGSTNEQFF. Written as DNA, the CDR3 is TGCGCCAGCAGCTTGGGGCCTAGCGGGAGTACGAATGAGCAGTTCTTC. Supplemented by reference TRBV5-1 and TRBJ2-1, the full variable domain reads KAGVTQTPRYLIKTRGQQVTLSCSPISGHRSVSWYQQTPGQGLQFLFEYFSETQRNKGNFPGRFSGRQFSNSRSEMNVSTLELGDSALYLCASSLGPSGSTNEQFFGPGTRLTVL.

V usage is TRBV12-3 or TRBV12-4 and J usage is TRBJ1-2; unclear D gene. This CDR3 contains 13 residues. Deletions cut 2 bases from V and 6 bases from J, with 10 bases between. The CDR3 nucleotides read TGTGCCAGCAGTTTATCTCGGGGAGATGGCTACACCTTC. Translated: CASSLSRGDGYTF.

The chain has TRBV10-2 and TRBJ1-5; D uncertain. The CDR3 is 15 amino acids. CDR1 and CDR2 (germline): WSHSY, SAAADI. V gave up 3 bases and J gave up 1 base, with 10 bases separating them. CDR3 protein: CASSDKRRSNQPQHF. The CDR3 nucleotides read TGCGCCAGCAGTGACAAGAGGCGGAGCAATCAGCCCCAGCATTTT.

This clone occurred a few times. The rearrangement uses TRBV18 and TRBJ2-5; 9 nucleotides line up with TRBD2. CDR3 length: 15 amino acids. Germline V CDR1 and CDR2: KGHSH, LQKENI. Unmatched junction bases numbered 3, after V lost 3 bases and J lost 1 base. The CDR3 DNA reads as TGTGCCAGCTCACCGAATAGCGGGAGCCAAGAGACCCAGTACTTC. Translating gives CASSPNSGSQETQYF.

The gene calls are TRBV9 and TRBJ1-2, with a possible D match to TRBD1 (5 bases). Germline CDR1 and CDR2: SGDLS and YYNGEE. This CDR3 is 18 amino acids long. V lost 4 bases, J lost 4 bases, and 26 bases lay in between. The CDR3 DNA follows: TGTGCCAGCAGCCCCAGTGGGGGGGTGGTACTATCCTCCTATGGCTACACCTTC. Translated, it gives CASSPSGGVVLSSYGYTF.

V is TRBV10-2 and J is TRBJ2-7; 8 nucleotides line up with TRBD2. This CDR3 comprises 16 residues. Per germline, CDR1 WSHSY and CDR2 SAAADI. Trimming took 3 bases from V and 2 from J; bases not matched to a gene: 9. CDR3 DNA sequence: TGCGCCAGCAGTGAATCTTTCGGCGGGGGGACCTACGAGCAGTACTTC. It codes for CASSESFGGGTYEQYF.

This CDR3 is CASRQDRVNEKLFF. The CDR3 DNA reads as TGTGCCAGCCGTCAGGACAGGGTCAATGAAAAACTGTTTTTT. This sequence joins TRBV19 and TRBJ1-4, with TRBD1 matching 8 bases. The J segment lost 5 bases and the V segment lost 9 bases, leaving 8 bases of the junction unmatched. This CDR3 contains 14 residues. The germline V gene has CDR1 LNHDA and CDR2 SQIVND (reference sequence).

The chain joins TRBV5-6 to TRBJ2-3, with 9 bases that match TRBD1. Germline V lookup: CDR1 SGHDT, CDR2 YYEEEE. This CDR3 has 17 residues. J was trimmed by 1 base and V by 2 bases; bases with no gene match: 8. The CDR3 spells CASSFRDRVGGTDTQYF. The CDR3 DNA follows: TGTGCCAGCAGCTTCCGGGACAGGGTGGGAGGCACAGATACGCAGTATTTT.

The chain uses TRBV7-2 and TRBJ1-6; D is unresolved. Trimming pared 3 bases from V and 10 bases from J, leaving 7 bases between. From germline, CDR1 is SGHTA and CDR2 FQGNSA. CDR3 length equals 12 residues. CDR3 sequence: CASSLAESPLHF. In DNA, the CDR3 is TGTGCCAGCAGCTTGGCGGAATCACCCCTCCACTTT. The whole variable domain, remainder taken from reference TRBV7-2 and TRBJ1-6, is GAGVSQSPSNKVTEKGKDVELRCDPISGHTALYWYRQSLGQGLEFLIYFQGNSAPDKSGLPSDRFSAERTGGSVSTLTIQRTQQEDSAVYLCASSLAESPLHFGNGTRLTVT.

This sequence joins TRBV29-1 and TRBJ2-7; 7 bases align to TRBD1. The CDR3 runs 15 residues. Per germline, CDR1 SQVTM and CDR2 ANQGSEA. The ends lost 0 bases at V and 2 bases at J; junction bases unmatched: 7. The CDR3 loop reads CSVEDRVGGPYEQYF. In nucleotides, the CDR3 is TGCAGCGTTGAAGATCGGGTAGGGGGCCCCTACGAGCAGTACTTC.

The count of this clone is one. The chain combines TRBV7-2 with TRBJ2-7, with 8 positions matching TRBD1. Germline values: CDR1 SGHTA, CDR2 FQGNSA. J gave up 2 bases and V 2 bases, and 11 bases lay outside the gene matches. This CDR3 has 17 residues. CDR3 coding DNA: TGTGCCAGCAGCTTACGGGACTCACGGGACAGGACCTACGAGCAGTACTTC. This encodes CASSLRDSRDRTYEQYF.

The chain joins TRBV10-2 to TRBJ1-5; 8 nucleotides match TRBD1. Trimming cost V 2 bases and J 5 bases; bases outside gene matches: 8. Per the germline V gene, CDR1 is WSHSY and CDR2 is SAAADI. This CDR3 comprises 16 residues. CDR3 region: CASSERDRKKYQPQHF. CDR3 coding DNA: TGCGCCAGCAGTGAGCGGGACAGGAAGAAATATCAGCCCCAGCATTTT.

This clone has more than one count but fewer than ten. The rearrangement links TRBV5-6 to TRBJ1-2; D remains ambiguous. Germline-derived CDR1 and CDR2 are SGHDT and YYEEEE. This CDR3 is built from 14 residues. The ends were cut back, 7 bases at V and 2 bases at J, with 15 bases in the middle. The CDR3 DNA sequence: TGTGCCAGCTTTACCTGGACGGGAAACTATGGCTACACCTTC. Translation gives CASFTWTGNYGYTF.

The V and J genes are TRBV5-8 and TRBJ1-2; 7 nucleotides align to TRBD1. Per germline, CDR1 SGHTS and CDR2 YDEGEE. This CDR3 region has 15 residues. The trim removed 0 bases at V and 8 bases at J, leaving 10 bases unmatched. In nucleotides, the CDR3 is TGTGCCAGCAGCTTGGTCCCAGGGGGATCCTTCGGCTACACCTTC. The encoded protein is CASSLVPGGSFGYTF.

The gene calls are TRBV13 and TRBJ2-1; TRBD2 agrees at 9 bases. CDR3 length: 17 residues. CDR1 is PRHDT and CDR2 is FYEKMQ in the germline V gene (reference sequence). Losses at the gene ends were 2 bases for V and 5 bases for J; bases not matched to a gene: 10. The CDR3 region has the DNA TGTGCCAGCAGCTTACGATCTGGGCGGGAGGGTCACAATGAGCAGTTCTTC. Protein product: CASSLRSGREGHNEQFF.

The chain combines TRBV5-1 with TRBJ2-2, with 8 bases lining up with TRBD2. The germline CDR1 and CDR2 sequences are SGHRS and YFSETQ. V was clipped by 0 bases and J by 6 bases; unmatched bases: 4. CDR3 length: 15 amino acids. CDR3 bases: TGCGCCAGCAGCTTGGAAGCGGGAGTCCCCGGGGAGCTGTTTTTT. Its protein is CASSLEAGVPGELFF.

The J gene is TRBJ2-7, the V gene TRBV5-1; 10 positions agree with TRBD2. CDR1 and CDR2 (germline): SGHRS, YFSETQ. This CDR3 comprises 16 residues. The V gene end was trimmed by 5 bases and the J gene end by 5 bases; junction bases not matched to a gene: 13. This CDR3 is CASSSIALAGAHEQYF. Here the CDR3 DNA reads TGCGCCAGCAGTTCTATAGCCCTAGCGGGAGCCCACGAGCAGTACTTC. Combining the CDR3 with reference TRBV5-1 and TRBJ2-7 gives the whole variable domain KAGVTQTPRYLIKTRGQQVTLSCSPISGHRSVSWYQQTPGQGLQFLFEYFSETQRNKGNFPGRFSGRQFSNSRSEMNVSTLELGDSALYLCASSSIALAGAHEQYFGPGTRLTVT.

This sequence joins TRBV10-3 and TRBJ1-2; 7 bases are shared with TRBD1. The CDR3 length is 15 residues. Trimming took 2 bases from V and 4 from J; bases not matched to a gene: 7. Germline-derived CDR1 and CDR2 are ENHRY and SYGVKD. CDR3 region: CAISEVGTASYGYTF. For the CDR3, the DNA is TGTGCCATCAGTGAGGTCGGGACAGCTTCCTATGGCTACACCTTC.

This chain uses TRBV5-5 with TRBJ1-2; maybe TRBD1 (5 bases). CDR3 length: 16 residues. Per germline, CDR1 SGHKS and CDR2 YYEKEE (reference sequence). Trimming stripped 1 base from V and 0 bases from J, with 13 bases between. The CDR3 nucleotides read TGTGCCAGCAGCTTGCAGGCAGGGTTAACTAACTATGGCTACACCTTC. Its translation: CASSLQAGLTNYGYTF.

The genes are TRBV5-1 and TRBJ2-6, with 8 positions matching TRBD1. CDR1 is SGHRS and CDR2 is YFSETQ in the germline V gene. This CDR3 has 21 amino acids. V trimming: 3 bases; J trimming: 0 bases; junction bases outside the gene matches: 17. CDR3 region: CASSYEGTGDLSYSGANVLTF. The CDR3 coding sequence is TGCGCCAGCAGCTACGAAGGGACAGGTGATTTATCTTACTCTGGGGCCAACGTCCTGACTTTC.

The chain carries TRBV11-1 and TRBJ1-2, with TRBD1 matching over 9 bases. Trimming at V came to 5 bases and at J to 7 bases, leaving 5 bases not matched to a gene. CDR1 is SGHAT, CDR2 FQDESV, per germline (reference sequence). The length of the CDR3 is 13 residues. Here the CDR3 DNA reads TGTGCCAGCAGCGAACAGGGGGCCGGTGGCTACACCTTC. Amino acids: CASSEQGAGGYTF.